This section outlines one T cell receptor (beta chain) sequence together with its context. Those enrolled in Seattle joined during active infection and were followed longitudinally afterward. This record belongs to a study of blood T cell repertoires in COVID-19. CDR3 length equals 15 residues. Germline V gene lookup returns CDR1 SGHAT and CDR2 FQNNGV. Trimming removed 5 bases at V and 0 bases at J, with 14 bases between. Assay used: immunoSEQ multiplex PCR; TCRdb lists only in-frame clones, some missing. The sample holds some 310,000 clones, nearly 90% seen once. The sample comprised peripheral blood. The receptor comes from a woman aged 40 to 50 with COVID-19, enrolled during active disease. This chain connects TRBV11-2 to TRBJ2-7; tentatively, D is TRBD2 (5 bases). CDR3 sequence reads: CASSRGSSFSYEQYF. DNA of the CDR3: TGTGCCAGCAGCCGTGGATCTAGCTTCTCCTACGAGCAGTACTTC.